This entry lists 17 T cell receptor beta chains sequenced from one sample in a study of shared clonotypes between healthy human individuals. The method was immunoSEQ multiplex PCR; TCRdb's version includes in-frame clones alone and lacks a portion of them. This sample has roughly 2.6 million clones, with approximately 92% found just once. Input material: naive CD4+ T cells sorted from blood. As for subset: CD45RA+ positively selected. These receptors were taken from a man aged 18 to 29 in good health.

J is TRBJ2-1 and V is TRBV4-3; the match to TRBD2 covers 7 bases. The length of the CDR3 is 16 residues. Germline V gene lookup returns CDR1 LGHNA and CDR2 YSLEER. The V segment lost 1 base and the J segment 4 bases; nucleotides outside the gene matches: 7. The CDR3 nucleotides read TGCGCCAGCAGCCAAGTCATGCTAGCGGAATACAATGAGCAGTTCTTC. Translation gives CASSQVMLAEYNEQFF.

This chain joins TRBV6-5 and TRBJ1-6; a weak D match, TRBD1 (5 bases). Germline lookup yields CDR1 MNHEY and CDR2 SVGAGI. The V end lost 3 bases, the J end lost 5 bases, and 11 bases lay between the germline ends. This CDR3 region has 15 residues. This chain's CDR3 is CASSYGGSNNSPLHF. CDR3 nucleotides: TGTGCCAGCAGTTATGGGGGTTCCAATAATTCACCCCTCCACTTT.

For the CDR3, the DNA is TGTGCCAGCAGCCCCGACAGGGCGCACACTGAAGCTTTCTTT. Protein product: CASSPDRAHTEAFF. The V call is TRBV12-1, the J call TRBJ1-1; TRBD1, the table's D call, was not compared with the DNA. TRBV12-1 is marked as a pseudogene. The CDR3 spans 14 residues.

This chain uses TRBV30 with TRBJ2-4, with D tentatively TRBD2 (5 bases). V dropped 4 bases and J dropped 2 bases, with 24 bases sitting between them. The V gene's germline CDR1 is GTSNPN and CDR2 SVGIG (reference sequence). This CDR3 is 18 amino acids long. CDR3 loop: CAWNTRSPLTSPKNIQYF. CDR3 nucleotide sequence: TGTGCCTGGAACACCCGAAGCCCTCTTACTAGTCCCAAAAACATTCAGTACTTC.

The genes are TRBV7-2 and TRBJ2-3, with 7 positions matching TRBD1. V shed 6 bases and J 2 bases; nucleotides not matched to a gene: 8. This CDR3 contains 15 residues. Germline assignment: CDR1 SGHTA and CDR2 FQGNSA. The CDR3 region has the DNA TGTGCCAGCAGTCCGTCCGGGACAGTCACAGATACGCAGTATTTT. Its protein is CASSPSGTVTDTQYF. Drawing the rest from reference TRBV7-2 and TRBJ2-3, the complete variable domain is GAGVSQSPSNKVTEKGKDVELRCDPISGHTALYWYRQSLGQGLEFLIYFQGNSAPDKSGLPSDRFSAERTGGSVSTLTIQRTQQEDSAVYLCASSPSGTVTDTQYFGPGTRLTVL.

This clone was picked up a small number of times. Other DNA sequences from this sample encode an identical CDR3 as well. The chain joins TRBV30 to TRBJ1-5, with a weak D call TRBD1 (5 bases). This CDR3 comprises 13 residues. The V gene lost 2 bases and the J gene lost 6 bases, with 11 bases spanning the gap. The germline CDR1 and CDR2 sequences are GTSNPN and SVGIG (reference sequence). The CDR3 DNA sequence: TGTGCCTGGAGTCCTCAGGGAGGTCAGCCCCAGCATTTT. This codes for CAWSPQGGQPQHF.

V is TRBV11-1 and J is TRBJ2-3; 10 positions match TRBD2. Germline V gives CDR1 SGHAT, CDR2 FQDESV (reference sequence). J gave up 6 bases and V 2 bases, and 11 bases lay outside the gene matches. CDR3 length equals 17 residues. CDR3 sequence: CASSLRGVAGGFDTQYF. The CDR3, as DNA: TGTGCCAGCAGCTTAAGAGGCGTAGCGGGGGGATTCGATACGCAGTATTTT.

The rearrangement uses TRBV5-8 and TRBJ2-1; 7 bases are a match to TRBD1. Germline V gives CDR1 SGHTS, CDR2 YDEGEE. V gave up 4 bases and J gave up 4 bases; unmatched junction bases: 8. There are 15 residues in the CDR3. The CDR3 sequence is CASSPGTASYNEQFF. CDR3 nucleotides: TGTGCCAGCAGCCCGGGGACAGCGTCATACAATGAGCAGTTCTTC.

The chain combines TRBV10-3 with TRBJ1-3; D might be TRBD1 (5 bases). Trimming removed 0 bases at V and 0 bases at J, with 12 bases between. The CDR3 has 17 residues. Germline V lookup: CDR1 ENHRY, CDR2 SYGVKD. The CDR3 protein is CAISESSGTFSGNTIYF. The DNA of the CDR3 is TGTGCCATCAGTGAGTCCTCCGGGACCTTCTCTGGAAACACCATATATTTT.

This chain uses TRBV30 with TRBJ2-2; TRBD1 aligns across 8 bases. The CDR3 is 16 residues long. The germline V gene has CDR1 GTSNPN and CDR2 SVGIG (reference sequence). V lost 1 base to trimming and J lost 5 bases; unmatched junction nucleotides: 9. CDR3 sequence reads: CAWSGSGQGGTGELFF. The CDR3, as DNA: TGTGCCTGGAGTGGAAGTGGACAGGGCGGGACCGGGGAGCTGTTTTTT.

The chain joins TRBV6-5 to TRBJ2-6, with TRBD2 identical over 10 bases. Per the germline V gene, CDR1 is MNHEY and CDR2 is SVGAGI. The CDR3 extends over 15 amino acids. With 8 bases clipped from V and 4 bases from J, the junction kept 5 bases outside the gene matches. The CDR3 nucleotides are TGTGCCAGCCGAGCGGGAGGGCAAGGGGCCAACGTCCTGACTTTC. Translated, it gives CASRAGGQGANVLTF.

J is TRBJ2-7 and V is TRBV7-2, with D tentatively TRBD2 (6 bases). V gave up 5 bases and J gave up 0 bases, with 8 bases separating them. Per the germline V gene, CDR1 is SGHTA and CDR2 is FQGNSA. The CDR3 has 13 amino acids. The CDR3 DNA follows: TGTGCCAGCAGCACGGACTACTCCTACGAGCAGTACTTC. This encodes CASSTDYSYEQYF.

The V call is TRBV5-8, the J call TRBJ2-5; D not resolved. The CDR3 consists of 13 residues. Looked up from germline, CDR1 is SGHTS and CDR2 is YDEGEE. V was cut by 0 bases and J by 2 bases, with 5 bases left in between. CDR3 protein: CASSLGRQETQYF. The CDR3 DNA reads as TGTGCCAGCAGCTTGGGACGACAAGAGACCCAGTACTTC.

The chain employs TRBV6-1 and TRBJ1-6, with D hard to call. Germline V gene sequence: CDR1 MNHNS, CDR2 SASEGT. The CDR3 extends over 15 amino acids. V was clipped by 2 bases and J by 7 bases, with 12 bases between them. The CDR3 loop is CASSERQAQNSPLHF. The CDR3 nucleotides read TGTGCCAGCAGTGAACGGCAGGCCCAGAATTCACCCCTCCACTTT.

This rearrangement joins TRBV19 to TRBJ2-1; 8 positions match TRBD2. J lost 3 bases, V lost 5 bases, and 6 bases had no gene match. The CDR3 extends over 15 amino acids. Germline V gives CDR1 LNHDA, CDR2 SQIVND (reference sequence). CDR3 DNA sequence: TGTGCCAGTAGTGCGGGACTAGTAGGCTACAATGAGCAGTTCTTC. Translating it yields CASSAGLVGYNEQFF.

The chain recombines TRBV7-9 with TRBJ1-2; D unclear. The CDR3 is made up of 13 amino acids. V shed 2 bases and J shed 2 bases, with 6 bases lying between them. CDR1 is SEHNR and CDR2 is FQNEAQ in the germline V gene (reference sequence). CDR3 DNA sequence: TGTGCCAGCAGCTTAAACGGAAACTATGGCTACACCTTC. It is translated as CASSLNGNYGYTF. The full variable domain, completed using reference TRBV7-9 and TRBJ1-2, is DTGVSQNPRHKITKRGQNVTFRCDPISEHNRLYWYRQTLGQGPEFLTYFQNEAQLEKSRLLSDRFSAERPKGSFSTLEIQRTEQGDSAMYLCASSLNGNYGYTFGSGTRLTVV.

The V call is TRBV2, the J call TRBJ1-5, with 7 bases identical to TRBD1. V was pared by 3 bases and J by 5 bases, with 7 bases of the junction left unmatched. This CDR3 is built from 15 residues. Looked up from germline, CDR1 is SNHLY and CDR2 is FYNNEI. The CDR3 region is CASSEAAGGYQPQHF. CDR3 coding DNA: TGTGCCAGCAGTGAGGCGGCAGGGGGTTATCAGCCCCAGCATTTT. The variable domain in full, completed from reference TRBV2 and TRBJ1-5, reads EPEVTQTPSHQVTQMGQEVILRCVPISNHLYFYWYRQILGQKVEFLVSFYNNEISEKSEIFDDQFSVERPDGSNFTLKIRSTKLEDSAMYFCASSEAAGGYQPQHFGDGTRLSIL.